Shown below are 19 T cell receptor beta chains from a single sample sequenced in a study of T cell responses to AZD1222 COVID-19 vaccine (dated by TCRdb to the early 2020s). The time point label, read with the paper, signifies: baseline before first vaccination. Library preparation was by the immunoSEQ multiplex PCR assay. What TCRdb holds here is the immuneACCESS table cut down to in-frame rearrangements. Part of the clones is not present; checked against another copy, under half of the missing clones reflect an unresolved V gene, and the others are unexplained. A total of about 170,000 clones appear in this sample, approximately 93% of them only once. Clones ranked in the top ten supply around 4.3% of the sample. This sample comprised peripheral blood, obtained on day 0 of AZD1222 vaccination. These receptors were taken from an adult in good health.

The CDR3 DNA is TGTGCCAGCAGCTCCCAGACAGTAACCGGCTACACCTTC. It codes for CASSSQTVTGYTF. The chain couples TRBV5-6 to TRBJ1-2; tentatively, D is TRBD1 (5 bases). CDR3 length equals 13 residues. The V gene's germline CDR1 is SGHDT and CDR2 YYEEEE. Trimming cost V 3 bases and J 8 bases, with 14 bases left between them.

This clone was observed a handful of times. The rearrangement joins TRBV29-1 to TRBJ2-4; possible D gene TRBD1, 5 bases. The V gene lost 5 bases and the J gene lost 0 bases, with 17 bases spanning the gap. The CDR3 contains 16 residues. Germline V gene sequence: CDR1 SQVTM, CDR2 ANQGSEA. CDR3 amino acids: CSVLGMTESAKNIQYF. The CDR3 nucleotides read TGCAGCGTTTTAGGGATGACAGAATCAGCCAAAAACATTCAGTACTTC.

The chain recombines TRBV6-2 or TRBV6-3 with TRBJ1-1; perhaps TRBD1 as D (6 bases). The ends were cut back, 4 bases at V and 4 bases at J, with 25 bases in the middle. Germline CDR1 is MNHEY and CDR2 is SVGEGT. The CDR3 extends over 18 amino acids. The CDR3 protein is CASSFGGQQGNWATEAFF. The CDR3 DNA follows: TGTGCCAGCAGTTTCGGCGGACAACAGGGAAATTGGGCCACTGAAGCTTTCTTT.

This chain uses TRBV5-1 with TRBJ1-1, with unresolved D. V lost 7 bases, J lost 0 bases, and 4 bases lay in between. Germline V gene lookup returns CDR1 SGHRS and CDR2 YFSETQ. This CDR3 is 11 amino acids long. The CDR3 loop is CASGVNTEAFF. The DNA for the CDR3 is TGCGCCAGCGGGGTGAACACTGAAGCTTTCTTT. Complete variable domain (other parts from reference TRBV5-1 and TRBJ1-1): KAGVTQTPRYLIKTRGQQVTLSCSPISGHRSVSWYQQTPGQGLQFLFEYFSETQRNKGNFPGRFSGRQFSNSRSEMNVSTLELGDSALYLCASGVNTEAFFGQGTRLTVV.

This rearrangement joins TRBV7-9 to TRBJ1-6; D not resolved. Looked up from germline, CDR1 is SEHNR and CDR2 is FQNEAQ (reference sequence). The V end lost 3 bases, the J end lost 10 bases, and 7 bases lay between the germline ends. This CDR3 contains 12 residues. The CDR3 here is CASSFPPSPLHF. Here the CDR3 DNA reads TGTGCCAGCAGCTTCCCTCCGTCACCCCTCCACTTT.

The chain recombines TRBV29-1 with TRBJ2-1, with D tentatively TRBD1 or TRBD2 (5 bases each). Deletions cut 4 bases from V and 7 bases from J, with 20 bases between. CDR3 length equals 15 residues. Germline V gene lookup returns CDR1 SQVTM and CDR2 ANQGSEA. CDR3 protein: CSVGSGTAQRNEQFF. CDR3 sequence (DNA): TGCAGCGTTGGTTCCGGGACGGCCCAGAGGAATGAGCAGTTCTTC.

In its sample, this clone was seen once. The chain is built from TRBV6-5 and TRBJ2-5, with 7 bases lining up with TRBD1. The CDR3 extends over 12 amino acids. Germline lookup yields CDR1 MNHEY and CDR2 SVGAGI. The CDR3 loop reads CATRGFIETQYF. The CDR3 DNA follows: TGTGCGACCAGGGGGTTCATAGAGACCCAGTACTTC.

The V gene is TRBV10-1, the J gene TRBJ1-1; no clear D gene. V was clipped by 3 bases and J by 8 bases, with 13 bases between them. The CDR3 totals 13 residues. Germline V CDR1 and CDR2: WNHNN, SYGVQD (reference sequence). The CDR3 DNA follows: TGCGCCAGCAGTGAAGGCCCGTCGGGCGAAGCTTTCTTT. Encoded protein: CASSEGPSGEAFF.

This chain joins TRBV6-1 and TRBJ1-5, with D uncertain. The CDR3 has 15 amino acids. V shed 3 bases and J shed 5 bases, with 14 bases lying between them. CDR1 and CDR2 (germline): MNHNS, SASEGT. The CDR3 spells CASSETPGPHQPQHF. The CDR3 DNA reads TGTGCCAGCAGTGAGACCCCCGGGCCCCATCAGCCCCAGCATTTT.

In its sample, this clone was seen once. This chain uses TRBV5-1 with TRBJ2-6, with D hard to call. The CDR3 sequence is 20 residues long. Germline V CDR1 and CDR2: SGHRS, YFSETQ. The ends were cut back, 1 base at V and 1 base at J, with 21 bases in the middle. The DNA of the CDR3 is TGCGCCAGCAGCTTGATCGGAATCGGATATACTACATCTGGGGCCAACGTCCTGACTTTC. This encodes CASSLIGIGYTTSGANVLTF.

The CDR3 spells CASSYSKPSNEQFF. The CDR3 bases are TGTGCCAGCAGTTACTCGAAACCCAGCAATGAGCAGTTCTTC. This chain links TRBV6-5 with TRBJ2-1; D unresolved. This CDR3 contains 14 residues. V was trimmed by 0 bases and J by 6 bases, leaving 9 bases between them. Per germline, CDR1 MNHEY and CDR2 SVGAGI.

This rearrangement joins TRBV2 to TRBJ2-3; D may be TRBD2 (5 bases). V lost 8 bases to trimming and J lost 2 bases, with 11 bases between them. The length of the CDR3 is 13 residues. Per the germline V gene, CDR1 is SNHLY and CDR2 is FYNNEI. The CDR3 loop is CASPSGITDTQYF. DNA for the CDR3: TGTGCCAGCCCGAGCGGCATCACAGATACGCAGTATTTT.

The chain carries TRBV12-3 or TRBV12-4 and TRBJ2-7, with D possibly matching TRBD1 (5 bases). V gave up 8 bases and J gave up 3 bases, with 11 bases separating them. The CDR3 totals 12 residues. This CDR3 reads CASGAGNYEQYF. The CDR3 bases are TGTGCCAGCGGGGCAGGAAACTACGAGCAGTACTTC.

The V call is TRBV7-8, the J call TRBJ1-6, with 10 bases aligning to TRBD1. V was pared by 2 bases and J by 7 bases, with 11 bases of the junction left unmatched. Germline-derived CDR1 and CDR2 are SGHVS and FQNEAQ. This CDR3 is 18 amino acids long. CDR3 nucleotides: TGTGCCAGCAGCTTAAGGACAGGGGGTAGAGTTCAGAATTCACCCCTCCACTTT. It yields the protein CASSLRTGGRVQNSPLHF.

The J gene is TRBJ2-4, the V gene TRBV11-2, with D hard to call. The CDR3 is 14 amino acids. The germline CDR1 and CDR2 sequences are SGHAT and FQNNGV. V lost 4 bases and J 1 base, leaving 8 bases between the germline ends. DNA for the CDR3: TGTGCCAGCAGCTACCACGGGGCCAAAAACATTCAGTACTTC. Protein sequence: CASSYHGAKNIQYF.

The rearrangement joins TRBV7-2 to TRBJ2-7; 10 bases are a match to TRBD2. In germline, CDR1 is SGHTA, CDR2 FQGNSA. This CDR3 contains 15 residues. With V trimmed by 5 bases and J by 7 bases, 11 bases remained unmatched. The CDR3 nucleotides read TGTGCCAGCAGCACCAAAAGCGGGGGGGCCAGGGAGCAGTACTTC. Translating gives CASSTKSGGAREQYF.

The chain couples TRBV5-1 to TRBJ2-5, with no clear D. This CDR3 is built from 15 residues. Trimming left V 0 bases short and J 4 bases short, with 13 bases between. Per germline, CDR1 SGHRS and CDR2 YFSETQ. CDR3 in amino acids: CASSLGGDIGETQYF. The CDR3 bases are TGCGCCAGCAGCTTGGGTGGGGATATTGGAGAGACCCAGTACTTC.

The V and J genes are TRBV6-1 and TRBJ1-4; 8 bases agree with TRBD1. The junction had 9 bases not matched to a gene; V was cut back by 1 base and J by 2 bases. This CDR3 comprises 18 residues. Germline CDR1 and CDR2: MNHNS and SASEGT. Written as DNA, the CDR3 is TGTGCCAGCAGTGAAGAGTGGACAGGGTTACAGACTAATGAAAAACTGTTTTTT. Translation gives CASSEEWTGLQTNEKLFF.

The rearrangement uses TRBV12-3 or TRBV12-4 and TRBJ2-7; D remains ambiguous. The ends were cut back, 5 bases at V and 3 bases at J, with 11 bases in the middle. The CDR3 contains 13 residues. The CDR3 coding sequence is TGTGCCAGCAGTCCCCGAGTGAACTACGAGCAGTACTTC. Residues: CASSPRVNYEQYF.